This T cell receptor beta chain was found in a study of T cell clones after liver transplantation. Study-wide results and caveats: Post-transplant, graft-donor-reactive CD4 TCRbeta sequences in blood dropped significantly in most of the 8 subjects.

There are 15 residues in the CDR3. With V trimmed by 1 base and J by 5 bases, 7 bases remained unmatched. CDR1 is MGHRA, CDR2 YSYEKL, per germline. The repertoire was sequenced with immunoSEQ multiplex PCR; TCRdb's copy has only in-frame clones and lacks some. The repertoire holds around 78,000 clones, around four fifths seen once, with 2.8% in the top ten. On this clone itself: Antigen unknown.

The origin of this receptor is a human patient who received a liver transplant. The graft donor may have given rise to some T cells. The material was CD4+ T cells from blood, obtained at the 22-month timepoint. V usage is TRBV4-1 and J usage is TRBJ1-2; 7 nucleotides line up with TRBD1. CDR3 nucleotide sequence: TGCGCCAGCAGCCAAGTTTTGGGACAGCGTTATGGCTACACCTTC. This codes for CASSQVLGQRYGYTF.